Here is one T cell receptor (beta chain) with its context. The sample comes from a study of long-term antiretroviral therapy in people with HIV. Investigators performed immunoSEQ version v3.0 at survey level. Clones were sequenced by immunoSEQ multiplex PCR, and TCRdb holds only the in-frame ones, with some missing. The sample has 15,000 to 20,000 clones, 80% to 90% seen once. Trimming left V 0 bases short and J 7 bases short, with 15 bases between. The CDR3 sequence is 15 residues long. CDR1 and CDR2 from the germline V gene are SEHNR and FQNEAQ (reference sequence). Sequencing used unsorted PBMCs, obtained 4.2 years after starting antiretroviral therapy. V usage is TRBV7-9 and J usage is TRBJ1-2, with D possibly TRBD1 on 6 matching bases. The TCR originated in a man in his fifties with HIV. The CDR3 loop reads CASSLASLRGAGYTF. In nucleotides, the CDR3 is TGTGCCAGCAGCTTAGCCTCTCTCAGGGGTGCTGGCTACACCTTC.